The TCR beta chain described here comes from a study of T-cell memory formation after mild COVID-19. Trimming took 7 bases from V and 1 from J; bases not matched to a gene: 6. The CDR3 runs to 15 residues. Per the germline V gene, CDR1 is MNHEY and CDR2 is SMNVEV (reference sequence). MiXCR was run by TCRdb on the 5' RACE reads, yielding one entry per CDR3 protein. Of 100,000 to 150,000 distinct CDR3 sequences detected, more than 15% appear once; the ten largest clones hold roughly 5%. The source material was PBMCs or a T cell subset sorted from them (not recorded which). The sequence was obtained from a man aged 18 to 29 who had mild COVID-19 (a few samples of this study predate the infection). Cell type and time point are not known. The J gene is TRBJ2-2, the V gene TRBV27, with 7 nucleotides matching TRBD2. CDR3 protein: CASTSRGGNTGELFF. DNA for the CDR3: TGTGCCAGCACCTCACGCGGGGGGAACACCGGGGAGCTGTTTTTT.